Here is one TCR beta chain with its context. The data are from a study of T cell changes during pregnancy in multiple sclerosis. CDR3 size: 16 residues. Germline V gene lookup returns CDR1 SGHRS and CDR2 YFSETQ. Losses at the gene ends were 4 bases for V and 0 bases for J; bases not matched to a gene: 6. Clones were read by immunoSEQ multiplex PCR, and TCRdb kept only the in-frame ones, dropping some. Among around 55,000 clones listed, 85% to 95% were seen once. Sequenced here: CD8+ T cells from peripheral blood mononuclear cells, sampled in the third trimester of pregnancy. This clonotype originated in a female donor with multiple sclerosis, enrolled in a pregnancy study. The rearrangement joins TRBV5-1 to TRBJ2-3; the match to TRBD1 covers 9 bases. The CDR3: CASSLGTGYSTDTQYF. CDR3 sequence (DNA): TGCGCCAGCAGCCTCGGGACAGGGTATAGCACAGATACGCAGTATTTT.